The rows below give T cell receptor beta chains drawn from one sample of a study of T-cell reconstitution after alpha-beta-depleted transplantation in children. From the PCR reads, TCRdb called clonotypes with MiXCR, one entry per CDR3 protein. The sample lists about a million distinct CDR3 sequences, about 29% seen once, with roughly 31% in the top ten. This sample comprised PBMCs, mostly from graft donor cells, obtained 360 days after TCRalphabeta/CD19-depleted stem cell transplant. These receptors were taken from a boy under three years old who had a stem cell transplant for SCID, so the T cells may come from the graft donor. Both conserved end residues are part of each CDR3. The D gene is left open where the match is weak. Size values are once, few and many counts, or a class for expanded clones, and some rows have none.

size: .
V: TRBV30
length: 14
D: TRBD1
J: TRBJ2-2
DNA: TGTGCCTGGAGCCGGACAGGGGACACCGGGGAGCTGTTTTTT
CDR3: CAWSRTGDTGELFF

size: .
V: TRBV5-1
length: 18
D: .
J: TRBJ1-6
DNA: TGCGCCAGCAGCTTGGGACGTATCGGAAGCTCCTATAATTCACCCCTCCACTTT
CDR3: CASSLGRIGSSYNSPLHF

size: .
V: TRBV10-3
length: 12
D: TRBD1
J: TRBJ2-7
DNA: TGTGCCATCAGCGGGACAGGGGAAGAGCAGTACTTC
CDR3: CAISGTGEEQYF

size: .
V: TRBV10-3
length: 14
D: .
J: TRBJ2-3
DNA: TGTGCCATCAATCGGGACACTAGCACAGATACGCAGTATTTT
CDR3: CAINRDTSTDTQYF

size: few
V: TRBV29-1
length: 13
D: .
J: TRBJ2-6
DNA: TGCAGCGTTCAGAGCTCTGGGGCCAACGTCCTGACTTTC
CDR3: CSVQSSGANVLTF

size: once
V: TRBV29-1
length: 13
D: TRBD1
J: TRBJ2-7
DNA: TGCAGCGTTGAAGGACAGGGGAGTCACGAGCAGTACTTC
CDR3: CSVEGQGSHEQYF

size: few
V: TRBV7-9
length: 15
D: .
J: TRBJ1-1
DNA: TGTGCCAGCAGCCCACGCAGGGTCGGGAACACTGAAGCTTTCTTT
CDR3: CASSPRRVGNTEAFF

size: .
V: TRBV3-1
length: 13
D: .
J: TRBJ1-2
DNA: TGTGCCAGCAGCCAACCAGGGGTTGGTGGCTACACCTTC
CDR3: CASSQPGVGGYTF

size: few
V: TRBV4-3
length: 14
D: .
J: TRBJ2-2
DNA: TGCGCCAGCAGCCAAGCTGAAGGGTTAGGGGAGCTGTTTTTT
CDR3: CASSQAEGLGELFF

size: few
V: TRBV27
length: 15
D: .
J: TRBJ2-6
DNA: TGTGCCAGCAGTTTTGGGTCTGCCGGGGCCAACGTCCTGACTTTC
CDR3: CASSFGSAGANVLTF

size: few
V: TRBV9
length: 15
D: .
J: TRBJ2-1
DNA: TGTGCCAGCAGCGTAGACGGCGCAGGGTGGGGGGAGCAGTTCTTC
CDR3: CASSVDGAGWGEQFF

size: few
V: TRBV20-1
length: 10
D: .
J: TRBJ2-3
DNA: TGCATGACAGGACTTGTTACGCAGTATTTT
CDR3: CMTGLVTQYF

size: .
V: TRBV20-1
length: 17
D: TRBD2
J: TRBJ2-3
DNA: TGCAGTGCTAGAGATCTGGTCCGGGAGGCTAGCACAGATACGCAGTATTTT
CDR3: CSARDLVREASTDTQYF

size: few
V: TRBV27
length: 13
D: .
J: TRBJ2-5
DNA: TGTGCCAGCAGTTTTCGCCCCCAAGAGACCCAGTACTTC
CDR3: CASSFRPQETQYF

size: .
V: TRBV19
length: 16
D: TRBD1
J: TRBJ2-1
DNA: TGTGCCAGTAGCCGAACCCGGGACAGGGGATTCAATGAGCAGTTCTTC
CDR3: CASSRTRDRGFNEQFF